This TCR beta chain comes out of a study of Ad26.COV2.S vaccination and SARS-CoV-2 variants. About the study: Each vaccinee took Ad26.COV2.S intramuscularly, once or twice 56 days apart.

Specified treatment: about 20 received Ad26.COV2.S at low or high dose, single or two shots; roughly five received placebo; per-sample allocation not given. Sampling occurred on day 63 after the first vaccine or placebo injection. This Boston cohort included adults aged 18-55 years. This table comes from immunoSEQ multiplex PCR, and its TCRdb copy is limited to in-frame clones, with some not included. Of about 480,000 clones in the sample, 87% are singletons; the top ten hold over 10%. There are 18 residues in the CDR3. Germline CDR1 and CDR2: SNHLY and FYNNEI. Trimming pared 6 bases from V and 8 bases from J, leaving 29 bases between.

The clonotype originates from a person between 18 and 59 years old who received the Ad26.COV2.S COVID-19 vaccine or a placebo. The chain employs TRBV2 and TRBJ2-1, with D possibly being TRBD1 (6 bases). Sequences were derived from peripheral blood, sampled in a trial of Ad26.COV2.S vaccine versus placebo. The CDR3 nucleotides read TGTGCCAGCAGACCCGGGACACTCGGAAGGGCTTCTGGGGATGAGCAGTTCTTC. Protein product: CASRPGTLGRASGDEQFF. The whole variable domain, remainder taken from reference TRBV2 and TRBJ2-1, is EPEVTQTPSHQVTQMGQEVILRCVPISNHLYFYWYRQILGQKVEFLVSFYNNEISEKSEIFDDQFSVERPDGSNFTLKIRSTKLEDSAMYFCASRPGTLGRASGDEQFFGPGTRLTVL.